The 7 T cell receptor beta chains in this list originate from one sample, sequenced in a study of shared clonotypes between healthy human individuals. Sequencing used immunoSEQ multiplex PCR; TCRdb keeps in-frame clones, though not all of them. The table lists over 400,000 clones, more than 95% of them singletons, with 0.05% to 0.08% in the top ten. The sequencing input was naive CD4+ T cells sorted from blood. Subset specified: CD45RA+ positively selected. All receptors derive from a woman in her 30s in good health.

The chain uses TRBV7-9 and TRBJ1-6; D is possibly TRBD1 (6 bases). V dropped 4 bases and J dropped 4 bases, with 20 bases sitting between them. The CDR3 is made up of 18 amino acids. The germline V gene has CDR1 SEHNR and CDR2 FQNEAQ (reference sequence). The CDR3 bases are TGTGCCAGCAGCTCCGGTTTGTCAGGGGAAACTTATAATTCACCCCTCCACTTT. It encodes CASSSGLSGETYNSPLHF. Looking up the rest from reference TRBV7-9 and TRBJ1-6 gives the full variable domain: DTGVSQNPRHKITKRGQNVTFRCDPISEHNRLYWYRQTLGQGPEFLTYFQNEAQLEKSRLLSDRFSAERPKGSFSTLEIQRTEQGDSAMYLCASSSGLSGETYNSPLHFGNGTRLTVT.

This clone occurred once. The V and J genes are TRBV7-9 and TRBJ2-3; D gene uncertain. The CDR3 is made up of 14 amino acids. Deletions cut 3 bases from V and 2 bases from J, with 9 bases between. Germline V gene sequence: CDR1 SEHNR, CDR2 FQNEAQ (reference sequence). The CDR3 DNA reads as TGTGCCAGCAGCTTTACGGGCTCCACAGATACGCAGTATTTT. It codes for CASSFTGSTDTQYF.

The chain is built from TRBV5-1 and TRBJ1-1; D is ambiguous. Trimming removed 5 bases from V and 3 bases from J, with 8 bases in between. This CDR3 has 12 amino acids. From germline, CDR1 is SGHRS and CDR2 YFSETQ. CDR3 bases: TGCGCCAGCAGACCGGACTACACTGAAGCTTTCTTT. As protein: CASRPDYTEAFF.

The sample holds one count of this clone. The chain has TRBV16 and TRBJ1-5; possible D gene TRBD1, 5 bases. The CDR3 has 16 residues. Per germline, CDR1 KGHSY and CDR2 FQNENV. The germline V and J ends were trimmed by 2 bases and 5 bases, with 16 bases remaining between them. The DNA for the CDR3 is TGTGCCAGCAGCCAAGAAACCGGGTTACAGGATCAGCCCCAGCATTTT. Amino acids: CASSQETGLQDQPQHF.

The rearrangement uses TRBV7-9 and TRBJ1-3, with 9 bases aligning to TRBD1. The CDR3 spans 18 residues. Germline lookup yields CDR1 SEHNR and CDR2 FQNEAQ (reference sequence). Trimming took 3 bases from V and 3 from J; bases not matched to a gene: 12. This CDR3 is CASSFVGGQGPRGNTIYF. The CDR3 bases are TGTGCCAGCAGCTTTGTTGGCGGACAGGGGCCCCGTGGAAACACCATATATTTT.

The rearrangement joins TRBV2 to TRBJ1-5; the D gene is possibly TRBD1 (6 bases). CDR1 and CDR2 (germline): SNHLY, FYNNEI. V lost 2 bases, J lost 6 bases, and 20 bases lay in between. The CDR3 totals 17 residues. This CDR3 is CASSEMFARGGGQPQHF. CDR3 nucleotides: TGTGCCAGCAGTGAAATGTTTGCGCGTGGGGGCGGTCAGCCCCAGCATTTT.

In the case of this clone: Other DNA sequences within the sample encode an identical CDR3. CDR3 nucleotides: TGTGCCAGCAGCGTGGGACTAGCGGGGGCGGAGACCCAGTACTTC. This sequence encodes CASSVGLAGAETQYF. The V call is TRBV9, the J call TRBJ2-5; 14 positions match TRBD2. This CDR3 comprises 15 residues. The germline CDR1 and CDR2 sequences are SGDLS and YYNGEE. J lost 5 bases, V lost 2 bases, and 2 bases had no gene match.